The entry that follows covers one T cell receptor (beta chain) sequence. Between the trimmed V and J ends, which lost 2 bases and 2 bases, there was a span of 10 bases. The CDR3 consists of 15 residues. Per germline, CDR1 MDHEN and CDR2 SYDVKM. The data belong to a study of blood T cell repertoires in COVID-19. The method was immunoSEQ multiplex PCR; TCRdb's version includes in-frame clones alone and lacks a portion of them. The data hold roughly 150,000 clones, with around 91% observed a single time. The genes are TRBV28 and TRBJ2-1; perhaps TRBD2 as D (5 bases). This clonotype was obtained from a woman in her sixties or seventies with active COVID-19. The sample consisted of peripheral blood. CDR3 region: CASSLSGPPYNEQFF. DNA of the CDR3: TGTGCCAGCAGTTTAAGCGGTCCTCCCTACAATGAGCAGTTCTTC.